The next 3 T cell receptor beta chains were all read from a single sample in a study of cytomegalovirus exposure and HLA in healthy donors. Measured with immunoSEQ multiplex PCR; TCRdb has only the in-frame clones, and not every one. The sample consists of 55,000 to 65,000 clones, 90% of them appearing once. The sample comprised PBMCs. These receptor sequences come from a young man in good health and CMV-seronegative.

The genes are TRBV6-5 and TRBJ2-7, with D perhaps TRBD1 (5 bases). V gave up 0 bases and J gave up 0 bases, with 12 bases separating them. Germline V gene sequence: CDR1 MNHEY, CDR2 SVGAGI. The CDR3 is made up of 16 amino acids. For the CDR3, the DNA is TGTGCCAGCAGTTACTCGATGGGCAGGGTCTCCTACGAGCAGTACTTC. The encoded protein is CASSYSMGRVSYEQYF.

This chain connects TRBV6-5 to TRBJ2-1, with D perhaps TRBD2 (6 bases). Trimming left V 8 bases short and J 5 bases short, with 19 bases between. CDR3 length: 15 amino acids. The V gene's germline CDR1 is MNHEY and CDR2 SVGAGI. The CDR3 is CASGTNRDLNNEQFF. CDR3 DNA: TGTGCCAGCGGAACGAACCGGGACTTAAACAATGAGCAGTTCTTC.

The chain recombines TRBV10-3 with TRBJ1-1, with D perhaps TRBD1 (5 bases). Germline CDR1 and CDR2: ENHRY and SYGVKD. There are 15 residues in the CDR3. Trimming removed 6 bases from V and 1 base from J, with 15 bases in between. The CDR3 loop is CAIRGSTGKNTEAFF. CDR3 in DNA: TGTGCCATCAGGGGTAGTACAGGAAAGAACACTGAAGCTTTCTTT.